A selection of T cell receptor beta chains follows, all from one sample in a study of TIL therapy for anti-PD-1-resistant metastatic lung cancer. Sequenced by immunoSEQ multiplex PCR; TCRdb stores in-frame clones only, minus some. The data contain about 52,000 clones, 79% of them seen just once; the ten biggest clones take up around 4.8%. Material: blood, obtained at baseline. These receptors were obtained from a woman between 30 and 80 years old with non-small cell lung cancer. Each CDR3 is given with its conserved first and last residue. D genes are given only for firm matches. Size values are once, few and many counts, or a class for expanded clones, and some rows have none.

TRBJ2-2 NA TRBV19 TRBD1 CASSISGQGATGELFF
TRBJ2-7 once TRBV19 NA CASSIADGLYEQYF
TRBJ1-6 NA TRBV6-5 NA CASSYSWSQDSPLHF
TRBJ1-4 NA TRBV20-1 NA CQGQNNEKLFF
TRBJ1-2 NA TRBV5-6 NA CASSYHGGYTF
TRBJ1-2 NA TRBV28 NA CASSLGGGVGYTF
TRBJ2-1 NA TRBV6-4 NA CASSDGQSSYNEQFF
TRBJ2-3 NA TRBV10-1 NA CASSWSASTDTQYF
TRBJ2-1 few TRBV11-3 NA CASSSPWDLSEKQFF
TRBJ1-5 NA TRBV5-8 NA CASSSRGFSNQPQHF
TRBJ2-7 NA TRBV6-1 TRBD1 CASIPQQGSSYEQYF
TRBJ2-1 NA TRBV5-1 NA CASSLVGGPYNEQFF
TRBJ1-5 once TRBV18 TRBD1 CASSPGGTGPVVVSPQHF
TRBJ2-7 few TRBV4-1 TRBD1 CASSQGQGTDEQYF
TRBJ2-7 few TRBV2 NA CASSVRQGSLHEQYF
TRBJ1-6 NA TRBV7-6 NA CASSLASPYNSPLHF
TRBJ2-1 NA TRBV6-1 NA CASSEAISSPGRNEQFF
TRBJ2-3 NA TRBV27 TRBD2 CASSLERGSTDTQYF
TRBJ1-1 NA TRBV14 TRBD1 CASSQVTGVTEAFF
TRBJ2-5 few TRBV2 NA CASSESTNQETQYF
TRBJ1-2 NA TRBV5-4 TRBD1 CASSFGTGGVYGYTF
TRBJ1-1 NA TRBV5-1 TRBD1 CASSFRGLNTEAFF
TRBJ2-2 few TRBV5-1 NA CASNRQGGTGELFF
TRBJ2-7 NA TRBV6-5 NA CASSYSEGGYEQYF
TRBJ2-2 once TRBV7-6 TRBD2 CASNLAGGPGELFF
TRBJ1-5 few TRBV2 NA CASSGGSNQPQHF
NA NA TRBV6-5 TRBD1 CASSLDRGPYEQYF
TRBJ2-2 NA TRBV15 TRBD1 CATSRGTGGIGELFF
TRBJ1-5 NA TRBV4-1 NA CASSQDGQGVYQPQHF
TRBJ1-4 NA TRBV6-6 NA CASTRAVEKLFF
TRBJ1-3 NA TRBV28 NA CASRTQRGYSGNTIYF
TRBJ2-5 NA TRBV29-1 NA CSVDRHQETQYF
TRBJ1-1 NA TRBV5-1 NA CASSLDRVTFF
TRBJ1-2 few TRBV2 NA CASSGQGDGYTF
TRBJ2-5 NA TRBV5-5 NA CASSLNAGWYQETQYF
TRBJ1-1 NA TRBV19 TRBD1 CASSRTGVNTEAFF
TRBJ2-5 NA TRBV4-1 NA CASSLPLKETQYF
TRBJ2-1 once TRBV25-1 NA CASSESPPGPAPFF
TRBJ1-2 few TRBV5-6 NA CASSLSSYGYTF
TRBJ2-3 NA TRBV6-6 TRBD2 CASRSLAGTDTQYF
TRBJ2-7 NA TRBV5-6 TRBD1 CASSSLQGHGIEQYF
TRBJ1-4 once TRBV5-5 NA CASSTRYNEKLFF
TRBJ2-7 NA TRBV4-1 NA CASSPGPGKSSYEQYF
TRBJ1-1 few TRBV28 NA CASSWDVGTEAFF
TRBJ1-6 NA TRBV10-1 NA CASSAGAGGPLHF
TRBJ2-1 few TRBV5-6 NA CASGPLWDQAYNEQFF
TRBJ2-2 NA TRBV5-1 TRBD2 CASSLDPAGGNGELFF
TRBJ2-3 NA TRBV27 NA CASSRNGPSTDTQYF
TRBJ1-5 few TRBV28 NA CASSSINQPQHF
TRBJ2-1 NA TRBV4-2 TRBD2 CASSSGTSGVLSYNEQFF
TRBJ2-3 NA TRBV19 NA CASSRMSGEGTDTQYF
TRBJ1-1 NA TRBV6-1 NA CASSAQGIGNTEAFF
TRBJ1-2 NA TRBV27 TRBD1 CASGPGTDYGYTF
TRBJ2-3 NA TRBV5-6 TRBD1 CASSKDRARRNTDTQYF